Below are 6 T cell receptor beta chains sequenced from a single sample in a study of beta chain features in type 1 diabetes. Since all of the isolated RNA was reverse transcribed, expressed TCRB transcripts were what got sequenced. Repertoires were generated with immunoSEQ multiplex PCR, while TCRdb's copy carries only in-frame clones and drops some. In the table there are 900,000 or so clones, roughly a sixth of which are singletons. Sequences were obtained from naive CD4+ T cells from blood. These receptors came from a woman between 18 and 29 years old in good health.

CDR3 sequence: CASNVDRLGGGYTF. The CDR3 nucleotides are TGTGCCAGCAATGTTGACAGGTTAGGGGGCGGCTACACCTTC. The chain couples TRBV2 to TRBJ1-2; 7 nucleotides match TRBD1. The CDR3 sequence is 14 residues long. Germline trimming cut 7 bases from V and 8 bases from J; bases unmatched to any gene: 13. CDR1 and CDR2 (germline): SNHLY, FYNNEI. Drawing the rest from reference TRBV2 and TRBJ1-2, the complete variable domain is EPEVTQTPSHQVTQMGQEVILRCVPISNHLYFYWYRQILGQKVEFLVSFYNNEISEKSEIFDDQFSVERPDGSNFTLKIRSTKLEDSAMYFCASNVDRLGGGYTFGSGTRLTVV.

The V gene is TRBV11-2, the J gene TRBJ2-1; the match to TRBD2 covers 8 bases. This CDR3 comprises 15 residues. Germline V gene lookup returns CDR1 SGHAT and CDR2 FQNNGV. The V gene end was trimmed by 5 bases and the J gene end by 3 bases; junction bases not matched to a gene: 6. This CDR3 is CASSQIAGYYNEQFF. CDR3 in DNA: TGTGCCAGCAGCCAAATAGCGGGATACTACAATGAGCAGTTCTTC.

The chain recombines TRBV6-6 with TRBJ2-5; maybe TRBD1 (6 bases). The germline gives CDR1 MNHNY, CDR2 SVGAGI (reference sequence). There are 13 residues in the CDR3. Trimming took 7 bases from V and 1 from J, leaving 10 bases between them. DNA of the CDR3: TGTGCCAGCAAAAGGGGGTCCCAAGAGACCCAGTACTTC. This gives the protein CASKRGSQETQYF.

Notes on this clone: The same CDR3 is also encoded by other DNA sequences in this sample. The chain employs TRBV9 and TRBJ2-1; a weak D match, TRBD2 (6 bases). The CDR3 extends over 16 amino acids. Deletions cut 0 bases from V and 0 bases from J, with 10 bases between. Germline loops: CDR1 SGDLS, CDR2 YYNGEE. The CDR3 region is CASSVGLGSSYNEQFF. The CDR3 DNA is TGTGCCAGCAGCGTAGGACTAGGCAGCTCCTACAATGAGCAGTTCTTC. Combining the CDR3 with reference TRBV9 and TRBJ2-1 gives the whole variable domain DSGVTQTPKHLITATGQRVTLRCSPRSGDLSVYWYQQSLDQGLQFLIQYYNGEERAKGNILERFSAQQFPDLHSELNLSSLELGDSALYFCASSVGLGSSYNEQFFGPGTRLTVL.

This sequence joins TRBV20-1 and TRBJ2-1; 8 bases fit TRBD1. This CDR3 is 11 amino acids long. Unmatched junction bases numbered 4, after V lost 3 bases and J lost 12 bases. From germline, CDR1 is DFQATT and CDR2 SNEGSKA (reference sequence). The CDR3 nucleotides read TGCAGTGCTAGGGACAGGGTTGTGCAGTTCTTC. It specifies CSARDRVVQFF.

This clone appeared a few times. The chain recombines TRBV4-3 with TRBJ2-7, with D possibly being TRBD1 or TRBD2 (5 bases each). In germline, CDR1 is LGHNA, CDR2 YSLEER. Trimming stripped 0 bases from V and 2 bases from J, with 17 bases between. The CDR3 sequence is 17 residues long. The DNA for the CDR3 is TGCGCCAGCAGCCAAGATTTTATGGCAGGGAGCCCCTACGAGCAGTACTTC. Translating it yields CASSQDFMAGSPYEQYF.